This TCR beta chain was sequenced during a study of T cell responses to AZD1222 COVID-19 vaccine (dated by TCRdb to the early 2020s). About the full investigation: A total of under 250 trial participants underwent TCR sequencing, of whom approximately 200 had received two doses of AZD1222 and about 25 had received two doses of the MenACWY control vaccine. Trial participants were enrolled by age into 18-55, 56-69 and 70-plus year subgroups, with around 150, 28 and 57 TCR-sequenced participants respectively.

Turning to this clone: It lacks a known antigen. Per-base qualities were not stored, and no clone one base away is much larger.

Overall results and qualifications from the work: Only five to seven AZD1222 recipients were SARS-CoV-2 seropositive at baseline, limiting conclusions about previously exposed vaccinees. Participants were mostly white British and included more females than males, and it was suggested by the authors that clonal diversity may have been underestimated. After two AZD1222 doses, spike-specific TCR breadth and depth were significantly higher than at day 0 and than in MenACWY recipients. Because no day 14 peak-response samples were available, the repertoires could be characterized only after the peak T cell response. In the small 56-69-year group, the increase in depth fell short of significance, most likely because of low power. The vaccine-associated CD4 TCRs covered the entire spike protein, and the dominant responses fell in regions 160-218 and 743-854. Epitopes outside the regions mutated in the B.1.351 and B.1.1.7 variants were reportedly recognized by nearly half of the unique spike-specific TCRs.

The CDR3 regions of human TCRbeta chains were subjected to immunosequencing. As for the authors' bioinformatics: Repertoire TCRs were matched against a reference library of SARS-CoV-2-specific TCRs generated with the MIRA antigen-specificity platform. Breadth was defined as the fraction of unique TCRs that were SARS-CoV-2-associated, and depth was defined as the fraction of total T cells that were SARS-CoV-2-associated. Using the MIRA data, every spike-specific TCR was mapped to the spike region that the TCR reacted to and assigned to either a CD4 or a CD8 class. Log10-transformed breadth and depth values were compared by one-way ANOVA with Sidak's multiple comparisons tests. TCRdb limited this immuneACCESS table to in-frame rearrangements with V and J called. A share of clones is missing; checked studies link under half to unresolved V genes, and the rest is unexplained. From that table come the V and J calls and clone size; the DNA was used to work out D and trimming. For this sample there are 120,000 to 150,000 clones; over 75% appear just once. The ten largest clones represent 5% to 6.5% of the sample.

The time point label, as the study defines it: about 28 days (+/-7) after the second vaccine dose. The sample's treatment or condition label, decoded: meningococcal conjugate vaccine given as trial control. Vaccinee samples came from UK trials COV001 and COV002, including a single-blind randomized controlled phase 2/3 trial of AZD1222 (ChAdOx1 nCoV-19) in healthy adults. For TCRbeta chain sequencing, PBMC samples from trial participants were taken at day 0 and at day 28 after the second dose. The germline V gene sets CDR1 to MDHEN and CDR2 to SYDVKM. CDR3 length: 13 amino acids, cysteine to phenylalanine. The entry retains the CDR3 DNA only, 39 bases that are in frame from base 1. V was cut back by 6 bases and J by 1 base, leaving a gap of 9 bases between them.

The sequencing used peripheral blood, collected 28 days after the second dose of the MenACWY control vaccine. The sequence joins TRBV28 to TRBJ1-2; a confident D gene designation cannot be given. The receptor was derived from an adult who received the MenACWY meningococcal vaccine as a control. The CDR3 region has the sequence CASRSGSNYGYTF. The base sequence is TGTGCCAGCAGGTCTGGCAGTAACTATGGCTACACCTTC.